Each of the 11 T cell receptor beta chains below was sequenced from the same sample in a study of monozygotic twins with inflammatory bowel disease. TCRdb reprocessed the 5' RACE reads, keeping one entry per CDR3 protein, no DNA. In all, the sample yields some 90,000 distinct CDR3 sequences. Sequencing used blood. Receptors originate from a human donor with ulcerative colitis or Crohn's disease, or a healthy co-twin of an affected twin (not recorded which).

CDR3 amino acids: CATSDRTGQGYTF. The chain links TRBV24-1 to TRBJ1-2; TCRdb's assignment of TRBD1 cannot be checked, as there is no DNA. The CDR3 runs to 13 residues. Germline CDR1 reads KGHDR; CDR2 reads SFDVKD.

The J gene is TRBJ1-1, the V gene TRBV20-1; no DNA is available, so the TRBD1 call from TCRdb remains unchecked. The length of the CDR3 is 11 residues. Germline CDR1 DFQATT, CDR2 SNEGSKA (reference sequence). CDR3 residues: CSARDKGPQIF.

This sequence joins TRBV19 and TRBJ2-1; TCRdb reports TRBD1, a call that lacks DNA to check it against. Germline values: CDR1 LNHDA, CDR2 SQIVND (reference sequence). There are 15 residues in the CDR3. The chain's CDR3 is CASSISEQGFFEQFF.

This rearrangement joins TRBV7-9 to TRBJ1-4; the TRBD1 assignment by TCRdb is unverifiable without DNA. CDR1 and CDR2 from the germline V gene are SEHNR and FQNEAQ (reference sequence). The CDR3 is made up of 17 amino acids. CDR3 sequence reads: CASSLETTGRSREKLFF.

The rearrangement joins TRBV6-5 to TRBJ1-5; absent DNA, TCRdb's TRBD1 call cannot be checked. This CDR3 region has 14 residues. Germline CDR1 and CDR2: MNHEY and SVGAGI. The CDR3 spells CASSYPGGNQPQHF.

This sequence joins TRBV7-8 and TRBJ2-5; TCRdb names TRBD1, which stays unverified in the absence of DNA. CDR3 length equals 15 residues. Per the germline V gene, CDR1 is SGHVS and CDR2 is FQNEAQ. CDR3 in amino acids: CASSSNRAEGETQYF.

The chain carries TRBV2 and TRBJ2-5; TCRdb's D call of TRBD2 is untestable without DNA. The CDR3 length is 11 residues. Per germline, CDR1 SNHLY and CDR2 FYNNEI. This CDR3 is CAGGLLETQYF.

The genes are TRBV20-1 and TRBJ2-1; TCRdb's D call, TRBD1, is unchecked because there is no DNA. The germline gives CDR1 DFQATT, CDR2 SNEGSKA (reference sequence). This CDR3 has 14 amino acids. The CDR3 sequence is CSARGSVAGTEQFF.

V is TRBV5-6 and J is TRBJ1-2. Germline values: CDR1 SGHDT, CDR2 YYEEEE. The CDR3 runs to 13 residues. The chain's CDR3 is CASSLWSYRGYTF.

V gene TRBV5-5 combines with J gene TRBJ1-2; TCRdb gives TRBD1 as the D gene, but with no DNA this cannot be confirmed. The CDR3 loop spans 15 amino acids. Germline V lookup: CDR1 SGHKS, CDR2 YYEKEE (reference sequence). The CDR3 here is CASSLVSGGYNGYTF.

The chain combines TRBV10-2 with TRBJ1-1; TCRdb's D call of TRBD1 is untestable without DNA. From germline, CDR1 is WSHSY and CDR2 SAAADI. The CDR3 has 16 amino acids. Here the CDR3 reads CASSEGFGQGYTEAFF.